This TCR beta chain was found in a study of T cells in women clearing cervical HPV infection. Study-wide background: Case blood was drawn when the lesion was first found; control blood after infection became undetectable. With HLA typing for only a few women, HLA confounding remains possible.

The data were produced by immunoSEQ multiplex PCR, yet TCRdb's version contains in-frame clones alone and is incomplete. This table lists 30,000 to 40,000 clones. Losses at the gene ends were 6 bases for V and 6 bases for J; bases not matched to a gene: 7. The germline gives CDR1 MDHEN, CDR2 SYDVKM. The CDR3 totals 13 residues. About this clone: With the read ending 3 residues before the CDR3 end, the germline J gene is used to fill in that end.

The chain joins TRBV28 to TRBJ1-2; TRBD1 agrees at 7 bases. Sequences were obtained from blood buffy coat. This sequence was found in a woman aged 18 to 75 with a cervical HPV16 infection that either progressed to CIN3+ or cleared (not recorded which). CDR3 DNA, as far as it was read: TGTGCCAGCAGGGGTACAGGGGAGAATGGC. It encodes CASRGTGENG. The full CDR3 protein reads CASRGTGENGYTF.